One and the same sample provided the 2 T cell receptor beta chains below, sequenced in a study of T cell clones after liver transplantation. Measured with immunoSEQ multiplex PCR; TCRdb has only the in-frame clones, and not every one. This table has some 50,000 clones, roughly 70% appearing once. The sequencing here drew on CD4+ T cells from blood, taken at the 22-month timepoint. The receptors derive from a human patient who received a liver transplant. Some T cells may originate from the graft donor.

V usage is TRBV19 and J usage is TRBJ2-1; 11 bases map to TRBD1. Germline-derived CDR1 and CDR2 are LNHDA and SQIVND (reference sequence). Trimming at V came to 5 bases and at J to 5 bases, leaving 14 bases not matched to a gene. This CDR3 is built from 18 residues. CDR3 in DNA: TGTGCCAGTAGTGTCGGGACAGGGGGTAATAGTCAGGACAATGAGCAGTTCTTC. Encoded protein: CASSVGTGGNSQDNEQFF.

The chain joins TRBV28 to TRBJ2-1; D may match TRBD1 or TRBD2 (5 bases each). The length of the CDR3 is 13 residues. V lost 7 bases and J 3 bases, leaving 10 bases between the germline ends. Per germline, CDR1 MDHEN and CDR2 SYDVKM. The CDR3 sequence is CASTGAVYNEQFF. The CDR3 DNA is TGTGCCAGCACCGGGGCTGTCTACAATGAGCAGTTCTTC.